The present entry profiles one TCR beta chain with its context. The specificity of this receptor is unknown. Base qualities are not provided; no much larger clone lies one nucleotide away. These data come from a study of T cell changes during pregnancy in multiple sclerosis (dated by TCRdb to 2018 to 2020). With regard to the full study: In women with multiple sclerosis, the researchers looked at how the T cell repertoire shifted as pregnancy progressed.

V loses 5 bases at its end and J loses 2 bases; junction bases beyond the gene matches: 6. The CDR1 and CDR2 encoded by the germline V gene (reference sequence) are MNHEY and SMNVEV. The CDR3 runs 17 amino acids, cysteine and phenylalanine included. CDR3 DNA only is kept here, 51 bases in frame from base 1. Library preparation was by the immunoSEQ multiplex PCR assay. TCRdb holds this immuneACCESS table with in-frame rearrangements only. Some clones are missing; in checked studies, unresolved V genes explain under half, and the rest has no known cause. This sample gives around 110,000 clones in total; 92% of them show up just once. Approximately 1.4% of the sample goes to the ten largest clones.

Recombination connected TRBV27 to TRBJ2-1, with 13 bases matching TRBD2. Source: peripheral blood, taken in the third trimester of pregnancy. This receptor was taken from a female donor with multiple sclerosis, enrolled in a pregnancy study. This receptor has the CDR3 CASSATSGRGPYNEQFF. In nucleotide form, the sequence is TGTGCCAGCAGTGCCACTAGCGGGAGGGGGCCCTACAATGAGCAGTTCTTC.